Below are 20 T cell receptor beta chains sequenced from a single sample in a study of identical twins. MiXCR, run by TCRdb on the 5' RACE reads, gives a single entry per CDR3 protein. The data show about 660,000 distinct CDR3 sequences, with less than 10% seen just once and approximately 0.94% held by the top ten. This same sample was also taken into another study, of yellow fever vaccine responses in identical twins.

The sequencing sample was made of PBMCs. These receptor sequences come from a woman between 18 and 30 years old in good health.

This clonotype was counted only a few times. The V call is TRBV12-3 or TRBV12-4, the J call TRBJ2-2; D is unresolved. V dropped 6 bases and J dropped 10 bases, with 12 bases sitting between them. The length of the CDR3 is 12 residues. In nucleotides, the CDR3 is TGTGCCAGCAGAGAATCTAGTGTGGAGCTGTTTTTT. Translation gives CASRESSVELFF.

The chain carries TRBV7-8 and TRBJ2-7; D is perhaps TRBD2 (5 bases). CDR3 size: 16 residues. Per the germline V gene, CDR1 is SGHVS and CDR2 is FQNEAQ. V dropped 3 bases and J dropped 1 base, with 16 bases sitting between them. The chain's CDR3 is CASSLGEGRRSYEQYF. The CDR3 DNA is TGTGCCAGCAGCTTGGGTGAGGGCAGGCGATCCTACGAGCAGTACTTC. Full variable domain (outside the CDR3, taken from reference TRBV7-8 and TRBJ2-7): GAGVSQSPRYKVAKRGQDVALRCDPISGHVSLFWYQQALGQGPEFLTYFQNEAQLDKSGLPSDRFFAERPEGSVSTLKIQRTQQEDSAVYLCASSLGEGRRSYEQYFGPGTRLTVT.

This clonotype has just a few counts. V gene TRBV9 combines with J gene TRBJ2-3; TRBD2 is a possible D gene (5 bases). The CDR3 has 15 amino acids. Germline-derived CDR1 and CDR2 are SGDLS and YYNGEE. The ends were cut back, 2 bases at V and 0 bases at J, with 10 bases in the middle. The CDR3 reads CASSVRAASTDTQYF. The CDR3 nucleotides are TGTGCCAGCAGCGTGAGAGCGGCTAGCACAGATACGCAGTATTTT.

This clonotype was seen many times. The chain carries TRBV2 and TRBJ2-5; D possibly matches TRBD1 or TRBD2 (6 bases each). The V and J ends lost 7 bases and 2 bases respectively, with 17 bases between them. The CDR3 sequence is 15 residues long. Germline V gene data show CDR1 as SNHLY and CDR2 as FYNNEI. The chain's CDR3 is CASIGPGADQETQYF. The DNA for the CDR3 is TGTGCCAGCATCGGACCGGGGGCCGATCAAGAGACCCAGTACTTC.

The DNA for the CDR3 is TGCAGTGCTTTTTCCAGCGGAGCCGCGCGGGAGCAGTTCTTC. This translates into CSAFSSGAAREQFF. This rearrangement joins TRBV20-1 to TRBJ2-1, with D perhaps matching TRBD2 (5 bases). CDR1 is DFQATT, CDR2 SNEGSKA, per germline (reference sequence). Trimming cost V 5 bases and J 10 bases, with 21 bases left between them. The CDR3 is made up of 14 amino acids.

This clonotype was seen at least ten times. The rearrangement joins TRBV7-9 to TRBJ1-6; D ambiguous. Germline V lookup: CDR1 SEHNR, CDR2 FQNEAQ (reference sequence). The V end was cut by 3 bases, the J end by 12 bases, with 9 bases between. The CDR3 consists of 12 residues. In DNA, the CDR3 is TGTGCCAGCAGCTTTCTGGACGGACCCCTCCACTTT. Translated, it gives CASSFLDGPLHF.

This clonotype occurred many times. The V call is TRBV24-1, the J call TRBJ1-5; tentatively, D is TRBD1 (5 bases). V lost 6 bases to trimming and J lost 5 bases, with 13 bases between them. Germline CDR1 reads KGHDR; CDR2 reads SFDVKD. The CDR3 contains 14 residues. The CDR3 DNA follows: TGTGCCACCAGTCGCGCAGGGAACCATCAGCCCCAGCATTTT. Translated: CATSRAGNHQPQHF.

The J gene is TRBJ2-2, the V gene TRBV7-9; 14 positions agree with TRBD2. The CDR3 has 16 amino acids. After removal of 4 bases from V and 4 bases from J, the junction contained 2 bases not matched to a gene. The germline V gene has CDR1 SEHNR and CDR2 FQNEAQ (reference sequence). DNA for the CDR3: TGTGCCAGCAGCTCCGGGACTAGCGGGGGCACCGGGGAGCTGTTTTTT. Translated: CASSSGTSGGTGELFF.

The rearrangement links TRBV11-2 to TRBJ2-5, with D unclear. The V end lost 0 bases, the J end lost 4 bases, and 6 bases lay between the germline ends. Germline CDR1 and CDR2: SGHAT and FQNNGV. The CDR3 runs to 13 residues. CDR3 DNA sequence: TGTGCCAGCAGCTTAGATAACATAGAGACCCAGTACTTC. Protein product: CASSLDNIETQYF.

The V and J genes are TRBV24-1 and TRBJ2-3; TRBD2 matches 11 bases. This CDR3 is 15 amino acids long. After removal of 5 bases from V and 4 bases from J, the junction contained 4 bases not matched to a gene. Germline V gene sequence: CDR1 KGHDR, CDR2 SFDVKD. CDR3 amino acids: CATSATSGSPDTQYF. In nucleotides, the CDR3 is TGTGCCACCAGTGCTACTAGCGGGAGCCCAGATACGCAGTATTTT.

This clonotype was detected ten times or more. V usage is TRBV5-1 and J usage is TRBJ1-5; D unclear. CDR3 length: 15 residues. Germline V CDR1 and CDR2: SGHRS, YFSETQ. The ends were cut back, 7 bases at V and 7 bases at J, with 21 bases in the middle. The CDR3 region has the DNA TGCGCCAGCTGCGAGACACCCGGGTCCGGCCAGCCCCAGCATTTT. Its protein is CASCETPGSGQPQHF.

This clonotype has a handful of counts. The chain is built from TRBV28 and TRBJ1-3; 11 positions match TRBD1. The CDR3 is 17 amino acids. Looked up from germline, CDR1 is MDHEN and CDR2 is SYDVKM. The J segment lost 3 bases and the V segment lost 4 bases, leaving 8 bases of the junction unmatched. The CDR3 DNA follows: TGTGCCAGCAGTTCACGTACGGGACAGGGGGGTGGAAACACCATATATTTT. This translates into CASSSRTGQGGGNTIYF.

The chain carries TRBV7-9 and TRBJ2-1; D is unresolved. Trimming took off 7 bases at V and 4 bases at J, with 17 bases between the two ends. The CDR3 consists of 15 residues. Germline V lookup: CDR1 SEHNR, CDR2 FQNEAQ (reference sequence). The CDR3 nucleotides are TGTGCCAGCAACCCAGGTACCCGGTCTTACAATGAGCAGTTCTTC. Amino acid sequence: CASNPGTRSYNEQFF.

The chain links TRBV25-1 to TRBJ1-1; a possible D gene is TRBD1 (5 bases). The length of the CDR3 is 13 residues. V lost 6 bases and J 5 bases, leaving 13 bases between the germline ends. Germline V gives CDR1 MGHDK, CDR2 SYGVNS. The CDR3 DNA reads TGTGCCAGCAGGGAGACAGAAGGGACTGAAGCTTTCTTT. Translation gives CASRETEGTEAFF.

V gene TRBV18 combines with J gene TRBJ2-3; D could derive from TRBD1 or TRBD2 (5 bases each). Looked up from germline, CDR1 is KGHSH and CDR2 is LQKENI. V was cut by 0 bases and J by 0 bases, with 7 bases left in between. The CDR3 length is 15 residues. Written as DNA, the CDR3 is TGTGCCAGCTCACCACCGGGACGGAGCACAGATACGCAGTATTTT. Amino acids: CASSPPGRSTDTQYF.

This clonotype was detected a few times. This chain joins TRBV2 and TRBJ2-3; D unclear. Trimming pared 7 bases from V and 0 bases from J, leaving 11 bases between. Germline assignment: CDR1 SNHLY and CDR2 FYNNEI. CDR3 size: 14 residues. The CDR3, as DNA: TGTGCCAGCATCAGGTCCCCTAGCACAGATACGCAGTATTTT. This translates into CASIRSPSTDTQYF.

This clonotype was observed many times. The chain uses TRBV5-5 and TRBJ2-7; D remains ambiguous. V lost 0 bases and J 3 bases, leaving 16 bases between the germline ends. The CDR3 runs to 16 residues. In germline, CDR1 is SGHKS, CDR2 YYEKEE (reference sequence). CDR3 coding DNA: TGTGCCAGCAGCTTGGGCATCGGGCCTCAAGTCTACGAGCAGTACTTC. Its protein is CASSLGIGPQVYEQYF.

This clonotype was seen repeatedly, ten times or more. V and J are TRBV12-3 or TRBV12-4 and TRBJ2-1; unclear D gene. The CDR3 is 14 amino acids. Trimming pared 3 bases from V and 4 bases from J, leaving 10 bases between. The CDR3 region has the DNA TGTGCCAGCAGTTTTACGCGCGGTTACAATGAGCAGTTCTTC. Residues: CASSFTRGYNEQFF.

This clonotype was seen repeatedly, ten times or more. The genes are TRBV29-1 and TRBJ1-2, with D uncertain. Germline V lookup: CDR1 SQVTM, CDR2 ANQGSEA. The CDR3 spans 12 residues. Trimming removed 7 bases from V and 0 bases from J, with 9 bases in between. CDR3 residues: CSAGEANYGYTF. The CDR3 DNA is TGCAGCGCTGGCGAAGCTAACTATGGCTACACCTTC.

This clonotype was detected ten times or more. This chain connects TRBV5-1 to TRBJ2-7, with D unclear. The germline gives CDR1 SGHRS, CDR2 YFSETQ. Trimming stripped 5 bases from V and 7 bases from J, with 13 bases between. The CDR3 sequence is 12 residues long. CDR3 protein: CASRRLEKEQYF. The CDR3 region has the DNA TGCGCCAGCAGGAGGCTTGAAAAAGAGCAGTACTTC.